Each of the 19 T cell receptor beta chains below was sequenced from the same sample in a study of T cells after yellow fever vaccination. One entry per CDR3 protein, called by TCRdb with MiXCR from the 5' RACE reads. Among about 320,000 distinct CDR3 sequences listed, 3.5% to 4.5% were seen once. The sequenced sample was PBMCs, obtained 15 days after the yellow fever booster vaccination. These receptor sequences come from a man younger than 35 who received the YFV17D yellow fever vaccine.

The CDR3 coding sequence is TGTGCCAGTAGTAAGCTAGCCAGGGGGGATCAGCCCCAGCATTTT. Protein: CASSKLARGDQPQHF. The chain joins TRBV19 to TRBJ1-5, with 7 bases fitting TRBD1. The V and J ends lost 4 bases and 5 bases, in that order; junction bases with no gene match: 8. CDR3 length: 15 amino acids. The germline V gene has CDR1 LNHDA and CDR2 SQIVND (reference sequence).

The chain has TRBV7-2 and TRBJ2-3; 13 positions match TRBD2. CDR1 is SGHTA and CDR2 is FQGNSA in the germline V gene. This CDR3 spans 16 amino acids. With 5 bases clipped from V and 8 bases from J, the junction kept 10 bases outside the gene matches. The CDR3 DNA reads TGTGCCAGCAGCAAAGGACTAGCGGGGGTTAGGGGTACGCAGTATTTT. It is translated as CASSKGLAGVRGTQYF.

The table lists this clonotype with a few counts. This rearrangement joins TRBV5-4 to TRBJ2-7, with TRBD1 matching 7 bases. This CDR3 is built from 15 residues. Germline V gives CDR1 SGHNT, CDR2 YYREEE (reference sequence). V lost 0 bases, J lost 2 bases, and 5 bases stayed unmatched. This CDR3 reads CASSLAPGGTYEQYF. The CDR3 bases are TGTGCCAGCAGCTTGGCCCCAGGGGGTACCTACGAGCAGTACTTC. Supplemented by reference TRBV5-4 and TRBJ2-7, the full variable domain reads ETGVTQSPTHLIKTRGQQVTLRCSSQSGHNTVSWYQQALGQGPQFIFQYYREEENGRGNFPPRFSGLQFPNYSSELNVNALELDDSALYLCASSLAPGGTYEQYFGPGTRLTVT.

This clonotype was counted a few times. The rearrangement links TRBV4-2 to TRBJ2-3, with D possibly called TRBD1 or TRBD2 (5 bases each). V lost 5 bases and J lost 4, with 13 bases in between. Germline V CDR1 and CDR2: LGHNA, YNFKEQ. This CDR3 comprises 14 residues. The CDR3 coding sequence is TGTGCCAGCAGCTATGGGGGAAATTCAGATACGCAGTATTTT. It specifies CASSYGGNSDTQYF.

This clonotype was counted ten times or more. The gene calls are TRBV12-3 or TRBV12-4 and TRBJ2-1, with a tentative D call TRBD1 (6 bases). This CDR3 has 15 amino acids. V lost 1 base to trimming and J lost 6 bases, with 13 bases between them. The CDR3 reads CASSLGGPLPNEQFF. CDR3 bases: TGTGCCAGCAGTTTAGGGGGGCCCCTCCCCAATGAGCAGTTCTTC.

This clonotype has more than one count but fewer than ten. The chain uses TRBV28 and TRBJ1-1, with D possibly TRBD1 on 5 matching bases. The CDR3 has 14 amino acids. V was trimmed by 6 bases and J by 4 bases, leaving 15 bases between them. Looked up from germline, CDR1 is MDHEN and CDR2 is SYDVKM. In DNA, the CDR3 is TGTGCCAGCAGCCCCCCCAATAGGGGCACTGAAGCTTTCTTT. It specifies CASSPPNRGTEAFF.

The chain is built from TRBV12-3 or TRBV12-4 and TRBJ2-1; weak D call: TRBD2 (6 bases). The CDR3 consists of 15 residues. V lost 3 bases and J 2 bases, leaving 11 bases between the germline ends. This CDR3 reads CASSFSGEAYNEQFF. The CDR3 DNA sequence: TGTGCCAGCAGTTTTTCGGGGGAAGCCTACAATGAGCAGTTCTTC.

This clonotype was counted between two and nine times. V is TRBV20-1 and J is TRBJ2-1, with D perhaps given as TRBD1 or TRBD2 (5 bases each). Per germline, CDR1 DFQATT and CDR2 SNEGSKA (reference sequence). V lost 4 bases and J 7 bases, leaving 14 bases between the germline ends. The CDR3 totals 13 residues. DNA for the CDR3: TGCAGTGCTAACAAGGGACCCCAAAATGAGCAGTTCTTC. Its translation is CSANKGPQNEQFF.

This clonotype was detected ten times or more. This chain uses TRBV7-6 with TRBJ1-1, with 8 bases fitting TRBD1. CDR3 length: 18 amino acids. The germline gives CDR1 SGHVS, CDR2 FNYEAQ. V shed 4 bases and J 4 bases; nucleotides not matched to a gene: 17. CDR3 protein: CASSYGPGQDWTGTEAFF. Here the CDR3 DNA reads TGTGCCAGCAGCTATGGGCCGGGACAGGATTGGACTGGCACTGAAGCTTTCTTT.

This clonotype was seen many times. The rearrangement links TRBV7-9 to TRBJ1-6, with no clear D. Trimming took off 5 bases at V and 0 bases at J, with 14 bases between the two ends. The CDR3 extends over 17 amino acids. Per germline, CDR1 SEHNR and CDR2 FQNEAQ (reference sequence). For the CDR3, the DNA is TGTGCCAGCAGCCCGCCGGCAGTAGGCTCCTATAATTCACCCCTCCACTTT. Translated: CASSPPAVGSYNSPLHF. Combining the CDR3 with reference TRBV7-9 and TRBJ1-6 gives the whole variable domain DTGVSQNPRHKITKRGQNVTFRCDPISEHNRLYWYRQTLGQGPEFLTYFQNEAQLEKSRLLSDRFSAERPKGSFSTLEIQRTEQGDSAMYLCASSPPAVGSYNSPLHFGNGTRLTVT.

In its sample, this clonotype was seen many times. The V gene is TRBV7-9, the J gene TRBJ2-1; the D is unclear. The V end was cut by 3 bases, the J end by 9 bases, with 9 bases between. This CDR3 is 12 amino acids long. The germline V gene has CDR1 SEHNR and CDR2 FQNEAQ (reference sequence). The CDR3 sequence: CASSLWVPEQFF. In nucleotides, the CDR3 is TGTGCCAGCAGCTTGTGGGTGCCTGAGCAGTTCTTC.

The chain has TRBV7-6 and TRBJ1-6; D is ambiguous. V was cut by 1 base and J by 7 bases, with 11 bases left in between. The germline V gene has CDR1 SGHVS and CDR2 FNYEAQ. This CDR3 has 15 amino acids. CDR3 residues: CASSLDRIGNSPLHF. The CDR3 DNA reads TGTGCCAGCAGCTTAGATCGGATCGGAAATTCACCCCTCCACTTT.

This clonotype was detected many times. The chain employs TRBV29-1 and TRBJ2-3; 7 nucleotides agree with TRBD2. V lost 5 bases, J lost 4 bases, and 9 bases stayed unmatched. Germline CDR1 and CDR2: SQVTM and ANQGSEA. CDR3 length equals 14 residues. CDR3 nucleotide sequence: TGCAGCGTTTCGGGCGGGGGTCTGGCAGATACGCAGTATTTT. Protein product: CSVSGGGLADTQYF.

The CDR3: CASSLEFRGYNEQFF. The CDR3 DNA is TGTGCCAGCAGCTTGGAGTTTCGCGGTTACAATGAGCAGTTCTTC. V usage is TRBV7-2 and J usage is TRBJ2-1; D call uncertain. Germline V lookup: CDR1 SGHTA, CDR2 FQGNSA. The CDR3 sequence is 15 residues long. Trimming stripped 3 bases from V and 4 bases from J, with 13 bases between.

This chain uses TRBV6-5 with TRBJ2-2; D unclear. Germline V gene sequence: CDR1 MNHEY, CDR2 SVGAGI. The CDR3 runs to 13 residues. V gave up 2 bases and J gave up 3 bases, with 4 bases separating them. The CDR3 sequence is CASSYRHTGELFF. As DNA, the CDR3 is TGTGCCAGCAGTTACAGGCACACCGGGGAGCTGTTTTTT.

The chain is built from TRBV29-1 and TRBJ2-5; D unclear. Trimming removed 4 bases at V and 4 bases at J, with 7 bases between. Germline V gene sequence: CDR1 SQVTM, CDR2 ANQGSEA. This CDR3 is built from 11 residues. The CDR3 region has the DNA TGCAGCGTTGGTCTAACAGAGACCCAGTACTTC. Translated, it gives CSVGLTETQYF.

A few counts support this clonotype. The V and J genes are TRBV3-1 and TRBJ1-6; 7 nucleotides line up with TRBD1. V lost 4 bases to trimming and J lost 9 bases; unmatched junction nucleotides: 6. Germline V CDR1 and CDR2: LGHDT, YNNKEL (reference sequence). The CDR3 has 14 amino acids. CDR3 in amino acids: CASSLRDSLSPLHF. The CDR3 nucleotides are TGTGCCAGCAGCCTCCGGGACAGTCTTTCACCCCTCCACTTT. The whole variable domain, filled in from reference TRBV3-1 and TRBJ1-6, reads DTAVSQTPKYLVTQMGNDKSIKCEQNLGHDTMYWYKQDSKKFLKIMFSYNNKELIINETVPNRFSPKSPDKAHLNLHINSLELGDSAVYFCASSLRDSLSPLHFGNGTRLTVT.

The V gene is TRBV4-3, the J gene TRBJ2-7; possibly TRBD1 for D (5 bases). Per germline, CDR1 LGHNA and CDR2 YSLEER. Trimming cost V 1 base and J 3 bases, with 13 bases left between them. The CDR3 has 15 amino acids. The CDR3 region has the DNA TGCGCCAGCAGCCAAGCCCAGACAGCTCGCTACGAGCAGTACTTC. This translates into CASSQAQTARYEQYF.

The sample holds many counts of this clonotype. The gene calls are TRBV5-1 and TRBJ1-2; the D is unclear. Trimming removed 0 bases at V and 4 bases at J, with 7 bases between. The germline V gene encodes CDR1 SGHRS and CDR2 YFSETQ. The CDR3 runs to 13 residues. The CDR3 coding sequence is TGCGCCAGCAGCTTGGACCGACCCTATGGCTACACCTTC. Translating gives CASSLDRPYGYTF.